These 13 T cell receptor beta chains share one sample of origin, sequenced in a study of molecular identifiers for immune sequencing clone quantification. TCRdb re-called the PCR reads through MiXCR, storing one row per CDR3 protein. This sample has some 650,000 distinct CDR3 sequences, with less than 20% found just once. The sample comprised naive CD8+ T cells from blood, with Jurkat cell RNA spiked in. Subset noted: FACS-sorted CD8+CD4-CCR7+CD45RA+ naive T cells. The receptor source for this set is a human donor in good health. Some libraries in this study had Jurkat cell RNA spiked in.

The chain employs TRBV6-2 or TRBV6-3 and TRBJ1-2; D unclear. This CDR3 region has 14 residues. The V end lost 7 bases, the J end lost 3 bases, and 15 bases lay between the germline ends. The germline V gene has CDR1 MNHEY and CDR2 SVGEGT. The CDR3 DNA follows: TGTGCCAGCACTCCCTCCATACCCTACTATGGCTACACCTTC. Its translation is CASTPSIPYYGYTF.

This clonotype was observed at least ten times. This chain joins TRBV6-1 and TRBJ1-3; D is unclear. The germline V and J ends were trimmed by 1 base and 6 bases, with 7 bases remaining between them. This CDR3 contains 13 residues. Germline V gene data show CDR1 as MNHNS and CDR2 as SASEGT. CDR3 sequence (DNA): TGTGCCAGCAGTGAAGGTACAGAAAACACCATATATTTT. Its protein is CASSEGTENTIYF.

Ten or more counts support this clonotype. This chain joins TRBV6-5 and TRBJ1-2; 12 bases match TRBD1. The CDR3 extends over 19 amino acids. Germline V gene lookup returns CDR1 MNHEY and CDR2 SVGAGI. V shed 4 bases and J 1 base; nucleotides not matched to a gene: 13. The CDR3 is CASSFSGTGGPRINYGYTF. Written as DNA, the CDR3 is TGTGCCAGCAGTTTTTCCGGGACAGGGGGCCCCCGGATTAACTATGGCTACACCTTC.

This clonotype came up many times. The V and J genes are TRBV11-2 and TRBJ2-1; tentative D call: TRBD2 (6 bases). The V gene lost 0 bases and the J gene lost 4 bases, with 13 bases spanning the gap. CDR1 and CDR2 (germline): SGHAT, FQNNGV. This CDR3 spans 16 amino acids. The CDR3 protein is CASSLETSQRYNEQFF. The CDR3, as DNA: TGTGCCAGCAGCTTAGAAACTAGCCAAAGGTACAATGAGCAGTTCTTC.

The rearrangement links TRBV12-3 or TRBV12-4 to TRBJ2-5; D ambiguous. The CDR3 totals 14 residues. V lost 3 bases and J 2 bases, leaving 10 bases between the germline ends. DNA of the CDR3: TGTGCCAGCAGTTTTAGGTCGTCTCAAGAGACCCAGTACTTC. Its protein is CASSFRSSQETQYF.

To note about this clonotype: A much more abundant neighbour one base away suggests this may be a read error. The chain combines TRBV4-3 with TRBJ2-1, with D hard to call. There are 16 residues in the CDR3. CDR1 is LGHNA and CDR2 is YSLEER in the germline V gene. The V and J ends lost 1 base and 6 bases respectively, with 16 bases between them. The chain's CDR3 is CASSQAVGIVFNEQFF. CDR3 bases: TGCGCCAGCAGCCAAGCCGTGGGCATAGTCTTCAATGAGCAGTTCTTC.

As to this clonotype: At one boundary the junction diverges from the germline segment, which might be a read error. The V gene is TRBV6-5, the J gene TRBJ2-5; TRBD2 matches at 9 bases. This CDR3 region has 19 residues. CDR1 and CDR2 (germline): MNHEY, SVGAGI. CDR3 amino acids: CASSYSLSGGPWQQEAQYF. CDR3 in DNA: TGTGCCAGCAGTTACTCGTTGAGCGGGGGGCCCTGGCAGCAAGAGGCCCAGTACTTC.

This clonotype has at least ten counts. The chain employs TRBV9 and TRBJ1-6; no definite D call. V was trimmed by 2 bases and J by 4 bases, leaving 4 bases between them. This CDR3 has 13 amino acids. Germline V gene lookup returns CDR1 SGDLS and CDR2 YYNGEE. This CDR3 reads CASSVSYNSPLHF. CDR3 nucleotides: TGTGCCAGCAGCGTGTCTTATAATTCACCCCTCCACTTT.

This clonotype was picked up many times. V gene TRBV27 combines with J gene TRBJ2-7, with D possibly being TRBD1 or TRBD2 (5 bases each). The V gene's germline CDR1 is MNHEY and CDR2 SMNVEV (reference sequence). The CDR3 has 13 amino acids. V lost 5 bases and J lost 3, with 11 bases in between. The CDR3 coding sequence is TGTGCCAGCAGTGTCGGGGCCCACTACGAGCAGTACTTC. Protein sequence: CASSVGAHYEQYF.

A note on this clonotype: Just one base apart from a much larger clone, this may be a read error. The genes are TRBV7-9 and TRBJ2-7; a possible D gene is TRBD1 (5 bases). CDR1 is SEHNR, CDR2 FQNEAQ, per germline (reference sequence). The CDR3 sequence is 14 residues long. For the CDR3, the DNA is TGTGCCAGCAGCTCGCAGACCAGGGTCTACAAGCAGTACTTC. Its protein is CASSSQTRVYKQYF.

This clonotype was seen repeatedly, ten times or more. J is TRBJ2-5 and V is TRBV12-3 or TRBV12-4, with D perhaps TRBD1 or TRBD2 (5 bases each). The CDR3 has 13 amino acids. The V gene lost 7 bases and the J gene lost 9 bases, with 18 bases spanning the gap. CDR3 DNA sequence: TGTGCCAGCACCCGGGACCCCTCGGTGGCCCAGTACTTC. It translates to CASTRDPSVAQYF.

This clonotype was counted many times. The chain combines TRBV7-9 with TRBJ2-2, with D perhaps matching TRBD1 or TRBD2 (5 bases each). CDR3 length equals 16 residues. Trimming removed 5 bases from V and 6 bases from J, with 19 bases in between. The germline V gene encodes CDR1 SEHNR and CDR2 FQNEAQ (reference sequence). This CDR3 is CASSHSFGAISGELFF. The DNA for the CDR3 is TGTGCCAGCAGCCACTCCTTCGGGGCAATATCCGGGGAGCTGTTTTTT.

Worth noting for this clonotype: Compared with germline, one end of the junction differs, possibly owing to a read error. V gene TRBV2 combines with J gene TRBJ2-3, with TRBD2 as a possible D gene (6 bases). Germline CDR1 reads SNHLY; CDR2 reads FYNNEI. This CDR3 contains 14 residues. The CDR3 DNA reads as TGTGCCATCCCTAGGGTGCGGGATACCGATACGCGGTATTTT. Protein product: CAIPRVRDTDTRYF.